One TCR beta chain is described in this entry. Its cognate antigen is unknown. TCRdb passed the 5' RACE reads through MiXCR, listing each CDR3 protein once. This table holds roughly 350,000 distinct CDR3 sequences, 8% found once. The data derive from a study of CD8 T cells in ankylosing spondylitis. The ends were cut back, 0 bases at V and 5 bases at J, with 15 bases in the middle. CDR1 SGHRS and CDR2 YFSETQ come from the germline V gene. This CDR3 comprises 16 residues. Study results and caveats: Seemingly characteristic of ankylosing spondylitis blood was a TCR beta motif consisting of about 8 highly homologous variants.

The sample taken for sequencing was blood, either unsorted or a sorted T cell fraction (not recorded which). This receptor was identified in a male donor with ankylosing spondylitis. The chain carries TRBV5-1 and TRBJ2-1; the D gene could be TRBD1 or TRBD2 (6 bases each). The CDR3 loop is CASSLVGGPYNNEQFF. The CDR3 region has the DNA TGCGCCAGCAGCTTGGTCGGGGGCCCCTACAACAATGAGCAGTTCTTC.